These 7 T cell receptor beta chains originate from one sample sequenced in a study of blood T cell repertoires in COVID-19. Assay: immunoSEQ multiplex PCR; the TCRdb copy retains only in-frame clones and omits some. This sample has tens of thousands of clones, with over 80% found just once. The specimen was peripheral blood. Every receptor here comes from a woman over 75 with active or convalescent COVID-19.

This chain uses TRBV7-9 with TRBJ1-3, with D hard to call. The CDR3 loop spans 15 amino acids. V was clipped by 2 bases and J by 8 bases, with 16 bases between them. The V gene's germline CDR1 is SEHNR and CDR2 FQNEAQ (reference sequence). The CDR3 DNA is TGTGCCAGCAGCTTAAAAACCCAGACTCCAGACACCATATATTTT. Its protein product is CASSLKTQTPDTIYF.

The chain couples TRBV3-1 (or the pseudogene TRBV3-2) to TRBJ2-1; D is perhaps TRBD2 (5 bases). Germline V gene lookup returns CDR1 LGHDT and CDR2 YNNKEL (reference sequence). The CDR3 loop spans 13 amino acids. V was pared by 4 bases and J by 5 bases, with 9 bases between. CDR3 DNA: TGTGCCAGCAGCCGGAGGTTGAACAATGAGCAGTTCTTC. This translates into CASSRRLNNEQFF.

This clone occurred once. The V call is TRBV30, the J call TRBJ2-2; the D gene is possibly TRBD2 (5 bases). Trimming pared 0 bases from V and 6 bases from J, leaving 11 bases between. This CDR3 is built from 14 residues. The V gene's germline CDR1 is GTSNPN and CDR2 SVGIG (reference sequence). CDR3 sequence: CAWSVPGVSGELFF. DNA of the CDR3: TGTGCCTGGAGTGTACCCGGGGTCTCCGGGGAGCTGTTTTTT.

The gene calls are TRBV5-1 and TRBJ2-3; TRBD2 is a possible D gene (6 bases). Germline loops: CDR1 SGHRS, CDR2 YFSETQ. Trimming pared 4 bases from V and 0 bases from J, leaving 18 bases between. This CDR3 comprises 17 residues. The CDR3 sequence is CASSAELGLTSTDTQYF. In DNA, the CDR3 is TGCGCCAGCAGCGCGGAACTAGGACTAACTAGCACAGATACGCAGTATTTT. Looking up the rest from reference TRBV5-1 and TRBJ2-3 gives the full variable domain: KAGVTQTPRYLIKTRGQQVTLSCSPISGHRSVSWYQQTPGQGLQFLFEYFSETQRNKGNFPGRFSGRQFSNSRSEMNVSTLELGDSALYLCASSAELGLTSTDTQYFGPGTRLTVL.

The chain recombines TRBV6-2 or TRBV6-3 with TRBJ2-7, with D maybe TRBD1 (5 bases). With 4 bases removed from V and 2 bases from J, the gap between germline ends came to 18 bases. Per the germline V gene, CDR1 is MNHEY and CDR2 is SVGEGT. This CDR3 has 16 residues. The CDR3 bases are TGTGCCAGCAGTTCCTACAGGTACGGACGGGCCTACGAGCAGTACTTC. It specifies CASSSYRYGRAYEQYF.

The chain has TRBV24-1 and TRBJ2-7; D is perhaps TRBD2 (6 bases). Germline V gene sequence: CDR1 KGHDR, CDR2 SFDVKD. Trimming removed 6 bases from V and 5 bases from J, with 16 bases in between. The CDR3 runs 14 residues. In DNA form, the CDR3 reads TGTGCCACCAGTCCGCCCGGAGGGGCTGACGAGCAGTACTTC. Protein sequence: CATSPPGGADEQYF.

V is TRBV21-1 and J is TRBJ2-7; whether TRBD1, the table's D call, matches the DNA was not checked. TRBV21-1 constitutes a pseudogene. CDR3 length equals 16 residues. CDR3 in DNA: TGTGCCAGCAGCAATCGTCAGGGACAGGGGGTTTTCGAGCAGTACTTC. Its translation is CASSNRQGQGVFEQYF.